These 11 T cell receptor beta chains came from one sample sequenced in a study of Ad26.COV2.S vaccination and SARS-CoV-2 variants (dated by TCRdb to about 2021). Receptor amplification or capture employed the immunoSEQ multiplex PCR assay. TCRdb stores this immuneACCESS table with in-frame sequences only. Part of the clones is absent; in the studies checked, under half of the shortfall reflects unresolved V genes, and no reason is known for the rest. Across this sample there are 150,000 to 200,000 clones, with around 88% seen only once. The top ten constitute roughly 6% of the sample. The time point label on this specimen signifies: individuals recovered from natural SARS-CoV-2 infection. The specimen was peripheral blood, collected after recovery from COVID-19. These receptors were obtained from a human donor who had recovered from COVID-19.

V gene TRBV4-1 combines with J gene TRBJ2-3; 12 bases align to TRBD2. Germline CDR1 and CDR2: MGHRA and YSYEKL. The CDR3 totals 19 residues. The J segment lost 6 bases and the V segment lost 0 bases, leaving 13 bases of the junction unmatched. The CDR3 DNA is TGCGCCAGCAGCCAAGATATGGGCCTTCTAGCGGGGGGGCCGGATACGCAGTATTTT. Its protein product is CASSQDMGLLAGGPDTQYF.

This clone was detected once. The V gene is TRBV18, the J gene TRBJ2-7, with D possibly TRBD1 on 5 matching bases. Germline V gives CDR1 KGHSH, CDR2 LQKENI. The CDR3 has 13 amino acids. Trimming removed 2 bases at V and 3 bases at J, with 8 bases between. The DNA of the CDR3 is TGTGCCAGCTCACCAGCCAGGGACTACGAGCAGTACTTC. As protein: CASSPARDYEQYF.

The count of this clone is one. The chain combines TRBV7-9 with TRBJ2-2; TRBD2 might be the D (6 bases). The CDR3 contains 15 residues. Trimming removed 5 bases at V and 6 bases at J, with 16 bases between. From germline, CDR1 is SEHNR and CDR2 FQNEAQ (reference sequence). CDR3 amino acids: CASSPGTFDAGELFF. For the CDR3, the DNA is TGTGCCAGCAGCCCCGGGACTTTTGACGCCGGGGAGCTGTTTTTT.

The J gene is TRBJ2-2, the V gene TRBV6-5, with D uncertain. Germline V gives CDR1 MNHEY, CDR2 SVGAGI. The CDR3 is 15 amino acids. Deletions cut 2 bases from V and 2 bases from J, with 9 bases between. CDR3 DNA sequence: TGTGCCAGCAGTTACGGGTCCTCCAACACCGGGGAGCTGTTTTTT. This codes for CASSYGSSNTGELFF.

The rearrangement uses TRBV9 and TRBJ2-4; D unclear. CDR3 size: 16 residues. CDR1 and CDR2 from the germline V gene are SGDLS and YYNGEE. The ends were cut back, 4 bases at V and 0 bases at J, with 14 bases in the middle. DNA of the CDR3: TGTGCCAGCAGCCAGAGCGCAGTCCTAGCCAAAAACATTCAGTACTTC. This encodes CASSQSAVLAKNIQYF.

This sequence joins TRBV13 and TRBJ2-1, with a tentative D call TRBD1 (6 bases). The CDR3 length is 13 residues. Germline CDR1 PRHDT, CDR2 FYEKMQ (reference sequence). V lost 8 bases to trimming and J lost 9 bases, with 17 bases between them. CDR3 DNA sequence: TGTGCCAGCGGCCGTAGCGTGGGGGCTGAGCAGTTCTTC. This codes for CASGRSVGAEQFF.

This clone was seen once. The gene calls are TRBV12-3 or TRBV12-4 and TRBJ1-1, with D tentatively TRBD1 (5 bases). Trimming cost V 6 bases and J 8 bases, with 16 bases left between them. The CDR3 runs 13 residues. The CDR3 coding sequence is TGTGCCAGCAGCGTGGGGGGGGAACGGGAAGCTTTCTTT. Protein: CASSVGGEREAFF.

The rearrangement links TRBV2 to TRBJ1-1; TRBD1 matches at 7 bases. The CDR3 sequence is 14 residues long. V was pared by 4 bases and J by 5 bases, with 7 bases of the junction left unmatched. Germline CDR1 SNHLY, CDR2 FYNNEI. In DNA, the CDR3 is TGTGCCAGCAGTGCATTAGGACAGGAGACTGAAGCTTTCTTT. This gives the protein CASSALGQETEAFF.

The genes are TRBV28 and TRBJ1-3; D is perhaps TRBD1 (5 bases). Germline V gives CDR1 MDHEN, CDR2 SYDVKM. V was cut by 5 bases and J by 0 bases, with 17 bases left in between. This CDR3 contains 17 residues. CDR3 nucleotide sequence: TGTGCCAGCAGTCCCGGCCAGGGCTTACGCTCTGGAAACACCATATATTTT. Amino acid sequence: CASSPGQGLRSGNTIYF.

The sample holds a few counts of this clone. The chain carries TRBV6-5 and TRBJ2-1, with D possibly TRBD1 on 5 matching bases. The CDR3 is 12 residues long. CDR1 and CDR2 (germline): MNHEY, SVGAGI. V lost 7 bases, J lost 7 bases, and 11 bases lay in between. The CDR3 region has the DNA TGTGCCAGCATTTCGACAGAGAATGAGCAGTTCTTC. This sequence encodes CASISTENEQFF.

The rearrangement joins TRBV12-3 or TRBV12-4 to TRBJ2-4, with 8 bases aligning to TRBD1. Germline trimming cut 8 bases from V and 2 bases from J; bases unmatched to any gene: 2. CDR3 length: 13 amino acids. The CDR3 loop reads CASRTGTKNIQYF. DNA for the CDR3: TGTGCCAGCCGGACAGGGACCAAAAACATTCAGTACTTC.